This TCR beta chain was obtained from a study of shared clonotypes between healthy human individuals. The V segment lost 3 bases and the J segment 8 bases; nucleotides outside the gene matches: 11. CDR3 length equals 16 residues. CDR1 and CDR2 (germline): MNHNS, SASEGT. Profiled with immunoSEQ multiplex PCR; TCRdb holds only in-frame clones, not every one. The table includes millions of clones, roughly 94% detected once. This TCR came from a man aged 18-30 years in good health. The chain has TRBV6-1 and TRBJ2-1; TRBD2 aligns across 9 bases. Material for sequencing was naive CD4+ T cells sorted from blood. Subset: CD45RA+ positively selected. CDR3 loop: CASSEGTGTSWDEQFF. The CDR3 DNA reads as TGTGCCAGCAGTGAGGGGACCGGGACTAGCTGGGATGAGCAGTTCTTC.